The clone carrying this TCR beta chain appeared a few times. What it binds is unknown. Every isolated RNA sample was fully reverse transcribed, so sequencing captured expressed TCRB transcripts. Some clones are missing from TCRdb's copy, which holds only in-frame ones; the method was immunoSEQ multiplex PCR. Among 330,000 or so clones listed, roughly 12% were seen once. This sample is part of a study of beta chain features in type 1 diabetes. Across the whole study: Age and gender were similar between patients and healthy donors, as were cell yields. Across the samples, 107,917,701 sorted cells were examined in total.

Study observations and caveats: Patients showed naive, central memory and Treg TCRB repertoires that appeared more similar than those of healthy donors. In all four CD4+ subsets, TCRB CDR3 length was significantly, moderately reduced in type 1 diabetes. Patients and controls would be equally affected if PCR favored shorter templates.

V was clipped by 5 bases and J by 1 base; unmatched bases: 2. CDR1 and CDR2 from the germline V gene are LGHNA and YNFKEQ. This CDR3 region has 14 residues. V usage is TRBV4-2 and J usage is TRBJ2-1, with TRBD2 identical over 7 bases. This clonotype was sampled from a woman aged 18-35 years with type 1 diabetes. The sequenced material came from naive CD4+ T cells from blood. The CDR3 spells CASSASGSYNEQFF. The CDR3 bases are TGTGCCAGCAGCGCTAGCGGTTCCTACAATGAGCAGTTCTTC.